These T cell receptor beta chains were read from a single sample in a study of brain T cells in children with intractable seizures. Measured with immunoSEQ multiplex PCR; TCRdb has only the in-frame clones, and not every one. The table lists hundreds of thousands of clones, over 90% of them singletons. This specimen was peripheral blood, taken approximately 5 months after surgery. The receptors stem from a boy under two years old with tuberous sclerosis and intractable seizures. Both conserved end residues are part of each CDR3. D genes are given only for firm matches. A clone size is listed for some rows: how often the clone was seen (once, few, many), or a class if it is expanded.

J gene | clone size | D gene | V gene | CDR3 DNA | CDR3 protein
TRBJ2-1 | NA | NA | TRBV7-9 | TGTGCCAGCAGCTTAGTACTTCATTCCTACAATGAGCAGTTCTTC | CASSLVLHSYNEQFF
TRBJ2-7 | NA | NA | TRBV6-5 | TGTGCCCTAGCAATGGGGTTAGGCGGCTCCTACGAGCAGTACTTC | CALAMGLGGSYEQYF
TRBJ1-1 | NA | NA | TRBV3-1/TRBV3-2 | TGTGCCAGCAGCCAAGATATAGGGGGGAACACTGAAGCTTTCTTT | CASSQDIGGNTEAFF
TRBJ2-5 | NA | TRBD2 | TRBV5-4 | TGTGCCAGCAGCCAAATACTAGCGGCCCAAGAGACCCAGTACTTC | CASSQILAAQETQYF
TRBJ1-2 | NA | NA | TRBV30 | TGTGCCTGGAGTATCGCGGGGTTCGGCTACACCTTC | CAWSIAGFGYTF
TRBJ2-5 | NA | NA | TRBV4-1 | TGCGCCAGCAGCCAGGACCTTAAAGAGACCCAGTACTTC | CASSQDLKETQYF
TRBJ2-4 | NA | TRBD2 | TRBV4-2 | TGTGCCAGCAGCCACATCTTAGAGAAGCGGGGCCGACGACTAGCCAAAAACATTCAGTACTTC | CASSHILEKRGRRLAKNIQYF
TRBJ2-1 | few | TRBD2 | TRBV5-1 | TGCGCCAGCAGCTTGGATGCGCTTCGACTAGCGGGGGACAATGAGCAGTTCTTC | CASSLDALRLAGDNEQFF
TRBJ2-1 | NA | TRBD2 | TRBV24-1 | TGTGCCACCGGGGGGGCGGGAGGATTGGGCGAGCAGTTCTTC | CATGGAGGLGEQFF
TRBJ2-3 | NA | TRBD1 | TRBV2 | TGTGCCAGCAGAAGGGACAGGGACACAGATACGCAGTATTTT | CASRRDRDTDTQYF
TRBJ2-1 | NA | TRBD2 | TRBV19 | TGTGCCAGTACGACTAGCGGGGGGATTAATGAGCAGTTCTTC | CASTTSGGINEQFF
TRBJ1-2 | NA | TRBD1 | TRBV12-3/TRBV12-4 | TGTGCCAGCAGCGGGACAGGGTCTGGTGGCTACACCTTC | CASSGTGSGGYTF